Presented here are 3 T cell receptor beta chains from one specimen sequenced in a study of radiation and T cells in renal cell carcinoma. Some clones are missing from TCRdb's copy, which holds only in-frame ones; the method was immunoSEQ multiplex PCR. The sample yields 18,000 or so clones, roughly 54% seen once. Treatment meaning: 15 Gy SBRT to primary tumor, nephrectomy 4 weeks later. Sequencing used tumor tissue, obtained from a patient whose treatment included radiotherapy and nephrectomy. The receptors here all came from a man aged 45-65 years with renal cell carcinoma.

The chain couples TRBV27 to TRBJ1-5; possibly TRBD1 for D (5 bases). With 5 bases removed from V and 0 bases from J, the gap between germline ends came to 20 bases. Germline CDR1 reads MNHEY; CDR2 reads SMNVEV (reference sequence). CDR3 length: 18 amino acids. Written as DNA, the CDR3 is TGTGCCAGCAGTCAAACCGGGACTGAGCTCTATAGCAATCAGCCCCAGCATTTT. Its protein product is CASSQTGTELYSNQPQHF.

Judged by abundance, this clone is medium-sized (0.01 to 0.1%). V gene TRBV10-3 combines with J gene TRBJ2-7; no definite D call. Germline V gene data show CDR1 as ENHRY and CDR2 as SYGVKD. V lost 3 bases and J lost 3, with 6 bases in between. This CDR3 contains 12 residues. CDR3 region: CAISEKVYEQYF. For the CDR3, the DNA is TGTGCCATCAGTGAAAAGGTCTACGAGCAGTACTTC.

V and J are TRBV29-1 and TRBJ2-7; perhaps TRBD1 as D (6 bases). Germline CDR1 and CDR2: SQVTM and ANQGSEA. This CDR3 has 15 amino acids. The V end was cut by 2 bases, the J end by 2 bases, with 16 bases between. The CDR3 protein is CSVESPGHGTYEQYF. CDR3 bases: TGCAGCGTTGAATCCCCGGGACACGGTACCTACGAGCAGTACTTC.